A single sample gave rise to the 4 T cell receptor beta chains below, sequenced in a study of CD8 T cells in ankylosing spondylitis. Study-wide results and limits: Blood from ankylosing spondylitis patients appeared to carry a characteristic roughly 8-variant TCR beta motif.

A single record per CDR3 protein comes from TCRdb applying MiXCR to the 5' RACE reads. The repertoire holds 450,000 to 550,000 distinct CDR3 sequences, with about 5% as singletons. The antigens of these receptors remain unknown. Sequencing was performed on blood, either unsorted or a sorted T cell fraction (not recorded which). The receptors originated from a male donor with ankylosing spondylitis.

The sample holds many counts of this clonotype. The J gene is TRBJ1-5, the V gene TRBV29-1, with 7 bases aligning to TRBD1. The CDR3 sequence is 11 residues long. From germline, CDR1 is SQVTM and CDR2 ANQGSEA. After removal of 6 bases from V and 6 bases from J, the junction contained 2 bases not matched to a gene. CDR3 protein: CSVGDSQPQHF. The CDR3 DNA is TGCAGCGTCGGGGACAGTCAGCCCCAGCATTTT.

The chain links TRBV6-2 or TRBV6-3 to TRBJ2-7, with D uncertain. Germline V gives CDR1 MNHEY, CDR2 SVGEGT. Trimming cost V 2 bases and J 0 bases, with 8 bases left between them. CDR3 length: 14 residues. CDR3 sequence: CASSYPQFSYEQYF. The CDR3 DNA reads TGTGCCAGCAGTTACCCGCAGTTCTCCTACGAGCAGTACTTC.

In this sample, this clonotype turned up many times. This chain connects TRBV6-1 to TRBJ2-5; 8 nucleotides line up with TRBD2. V lost 4 bases to trimming and J lost 2 bases; unmatched junction nucleotides: 9. The CDR3 consists of 16 residues. Germline V gene data show CDR1 as MNHNS and CDR2 as SASEGT. The CDR3 DNA reads TGTGCCAGCAGTGGGCGGGGGGTAACAAAGCAAGAGACCCAGTACTTC. Protein product: CASSGRGVTKQETQYF.

This clonotype came up a few times. This rearrangement joins TRBV20-1 to TRBJ1-1, with D uncertain. The V gene lost 0 bases and the J gene lost 0 bases, with 8 bases spanning the gap. From germline, CDR1 is DFQATT and CDR2 SNEGSKA (reference sequence). The CDR3 length is 14 residues. The CDR3 DNA follows: TGCAGTGCTAGAGATGGGCCGCTGAACACTGAAGCTTTCTTT. Residues: CSARDGPLNTEAFF.